The TCR beta chain under discussion was sequenced for a study of shared clonotypes between healthy human individuals. Whole-study findings and limits: Among four donors, around 5% of naive CD4 clonotypes were found in common. How much donors shared clonotypes was expected to be affected by sequencing depth. Clonotypes which were not shared had lower generation probabilities than clonotypes that all four donors shared.

Turning to this clone: Its target is not known.

The protocol was immunoSEQ multiplex PCR, while the TCRdb copy is restricted to in-frame clones and leaves out a portion. The table lists about 610,000 clones, roughly 96% of them singletons. Positive CCR7 selection of CD45RO-negative cells yielded the naive CD8 cells, and terminally differentiated effector memory CD45RA+ cells were excluded. This receptor was taken from a woman aged 25 to 39 in good health. The sequencing sample was made of naive CD8+ T cells sorted from blood.

CDR3 nucleotide sequence: TGCGCCAGCAGCACCGTCGGACTAGCGCGCACAGATACGCAGTATTTT. Translating gives CASSTVGLARTDTQYF. V usage is TRBV5-1 and J usage is TRBJ2-3; 9 nucleotides line up with TRBD2. This CDR3 region has 16 residues. Per the germline V gene, CDR1 is SGHRS and CDR2 is YFSETQ. Trimming took 4 bases from V and 1 from J; bases not matched to a gene: 7.